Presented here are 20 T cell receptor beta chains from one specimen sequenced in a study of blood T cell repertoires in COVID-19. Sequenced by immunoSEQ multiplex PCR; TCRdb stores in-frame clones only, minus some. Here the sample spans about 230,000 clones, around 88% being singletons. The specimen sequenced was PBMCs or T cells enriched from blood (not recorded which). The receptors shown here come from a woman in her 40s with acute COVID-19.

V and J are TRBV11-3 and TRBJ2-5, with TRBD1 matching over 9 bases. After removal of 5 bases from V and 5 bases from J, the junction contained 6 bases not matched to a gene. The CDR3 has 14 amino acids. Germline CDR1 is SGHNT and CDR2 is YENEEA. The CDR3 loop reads CASSPGQGEETQYF. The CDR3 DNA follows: TGTGCCAGCAGCCCGGGACAGGGAGAGGAGACCCAGTACTTC. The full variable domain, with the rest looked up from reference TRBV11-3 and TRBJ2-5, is EAGVVQSPRYKIIEKKQPVAFWCNPISGHNTLYWYLQNLGQGPELLIRYENEEAVDDSQLPKDRFSAERLKGVDSTLKIQPAELGDSAVYLCASSPGQGEETQYFGPGTRLLVL.

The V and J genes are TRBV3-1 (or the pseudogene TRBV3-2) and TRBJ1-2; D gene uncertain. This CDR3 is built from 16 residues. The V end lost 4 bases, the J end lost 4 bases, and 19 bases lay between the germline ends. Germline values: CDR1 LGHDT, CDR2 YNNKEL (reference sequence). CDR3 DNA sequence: TGTGCCAGCAGCCCCCCCCGCTTCACAGTGTTCTATGGCTACACCTTC. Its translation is CASSPPRFTVFYGYTF.

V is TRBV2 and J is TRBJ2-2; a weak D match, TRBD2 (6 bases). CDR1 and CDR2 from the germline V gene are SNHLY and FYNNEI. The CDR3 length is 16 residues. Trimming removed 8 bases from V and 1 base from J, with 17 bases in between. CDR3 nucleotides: TGTGCCAGCGGTAGGGACTCCTTGCAGAACACCGGGGAGCTGTTTTTT. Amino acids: CASGRDSLQNTGELFF.

CDR3 bases: TGTGCCAGCAGCGTAGATCTAGTTTTCTACAATGAGCAGTTCTTC. This codes for CASSVDLVFYNEQFF. The gene calls are TRBV9 and TRBJ2-1; D uncertain. Looked up from germline, CDR1 is SGDLS and CDR2 is YYNGEE. The CDR3 length is 15 residues. Between the trimmed V and J ends, which lost 0 bases and 3 bases, there was a span of 10 bases.

CDR3 bases: TGTGCCAGCTCCTCTGCCGAACTCACAGATACGCAGTATTTT. It is translated as CASSSAELTDTQYF. This rearrangement joins TRBV18 to TRBJ2-3; D not resolved. The CDR3 has 14 residues. The V end was cut by 6 bases, the J end by 2 bases, with 12 bases between. The germline gives CDR1 KGHSH, CDR2 LQKENI.

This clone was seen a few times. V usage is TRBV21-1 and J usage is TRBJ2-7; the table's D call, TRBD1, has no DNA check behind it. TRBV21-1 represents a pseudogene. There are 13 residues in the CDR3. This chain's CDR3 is CASSDRGPYEQYV. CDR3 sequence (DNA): TGTGCCAGCAGTGACAGGGGGCCCTACGAGCAGTACGTC.

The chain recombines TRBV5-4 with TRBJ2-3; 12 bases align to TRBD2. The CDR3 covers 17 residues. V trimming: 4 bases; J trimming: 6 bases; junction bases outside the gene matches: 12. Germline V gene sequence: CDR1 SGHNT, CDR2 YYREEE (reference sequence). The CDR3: CASSKRTTSGGGDTQYF. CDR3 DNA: TGTGCCAGCAGCAAAAGAACGACTAGCGGGGGAGGGGATACGCAGTATTTT.

CDR3 sequence: CATSDPLERQETQYF. The CDR3 bases are TGTGCCACCAGTGACCCCTTGGAGCGCCAAGAGACCCAGTACTTC. The rearrangement joins TRBV24-1 to TRBJ2-5; D unresolved. Germline V gene lookup returns CDR1 KGHDR and CDR2 SFDVKD. The V end lost 4 bases, the J end lost 1 base, and 12 bases lay between the germline ends. This CDR3 comprises 15 residues.

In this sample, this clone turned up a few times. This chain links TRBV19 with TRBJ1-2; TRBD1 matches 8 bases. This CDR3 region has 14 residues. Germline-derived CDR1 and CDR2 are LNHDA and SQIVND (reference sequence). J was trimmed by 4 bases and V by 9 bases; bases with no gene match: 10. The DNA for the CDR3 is TGTGCCAGCAGACGAGGGCAGGGGGCCTATGGCTACACCTTC. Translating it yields CASRRGQGAYGYTF.

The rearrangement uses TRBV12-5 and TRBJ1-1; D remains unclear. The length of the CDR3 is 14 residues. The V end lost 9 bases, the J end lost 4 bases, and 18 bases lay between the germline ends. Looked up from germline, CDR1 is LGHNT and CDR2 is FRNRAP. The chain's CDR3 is CASVSEGLGTEAFF. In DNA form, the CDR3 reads TGTGCTAGCGTTTCTGAGGGTTTGGGCACTGAAGCTTTCTTT.

CDR3 amino acids: CASSLEQGLNQPQHF. CDR3 in DNA: TGTGCCAGCAGCTTAGAACAGGGCCTCAATCAGCCCCAGCATTTT. This chain links TRBV7-2 with TRBJ1-5, with D possibly matching TRBD1 (6 bases). The CDR3 is 15 amino acids. CDR1 is SGHTA and CDR2 is FQGNSA in the germline V gene. Deletions cut 1 base from V and 3 bases from J, with 10 bases between.

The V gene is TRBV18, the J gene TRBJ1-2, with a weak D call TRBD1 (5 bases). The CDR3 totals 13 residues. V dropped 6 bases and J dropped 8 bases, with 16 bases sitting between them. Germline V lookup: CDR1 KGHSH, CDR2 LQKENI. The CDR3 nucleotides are TGTGCCAGCTCGCCTGGGGCGGATCACGGCTACACCTTC. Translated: CASSPGADHGYTF.

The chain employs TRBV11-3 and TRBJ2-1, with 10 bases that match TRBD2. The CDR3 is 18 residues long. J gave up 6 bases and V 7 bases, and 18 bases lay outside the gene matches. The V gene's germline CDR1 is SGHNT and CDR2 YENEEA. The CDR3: CASKQGTSALRGLNEQFF. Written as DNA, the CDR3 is TGTGCCAGCAAACAGGGGACTAGCGCTCTGCGGGGACTCAATGAGCAGTTCTTC.

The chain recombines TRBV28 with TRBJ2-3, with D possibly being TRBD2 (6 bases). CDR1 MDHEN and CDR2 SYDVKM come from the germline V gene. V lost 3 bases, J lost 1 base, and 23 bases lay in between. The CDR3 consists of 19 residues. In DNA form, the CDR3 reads TGTGCCAGCAGTTTGAGGGCGGGGCGTAAGAAACTCGGCACAGATACGCAGTATTTT. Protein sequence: CASSLRAGRKKLGTDTQYF.

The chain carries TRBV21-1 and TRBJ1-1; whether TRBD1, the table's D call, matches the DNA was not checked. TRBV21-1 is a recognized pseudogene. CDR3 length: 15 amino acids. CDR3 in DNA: TGTGCCAGCAGCTCTAGGACAGGGGTGAACACTGAAGCTTTCTTT. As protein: CASSSRTGVNTEAFF.

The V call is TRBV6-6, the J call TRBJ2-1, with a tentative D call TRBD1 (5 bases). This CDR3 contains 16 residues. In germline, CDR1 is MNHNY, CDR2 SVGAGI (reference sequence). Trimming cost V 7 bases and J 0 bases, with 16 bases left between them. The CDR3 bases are TGTGCCAGCACCCAATCCAGGGTCAGCTCCTACAATGAGCAGTTCTTC. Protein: CASTQSRVSSYNEQFF.

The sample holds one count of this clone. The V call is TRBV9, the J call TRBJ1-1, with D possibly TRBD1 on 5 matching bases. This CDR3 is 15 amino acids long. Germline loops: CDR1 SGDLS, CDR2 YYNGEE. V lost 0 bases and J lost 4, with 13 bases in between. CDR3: CASSVVAGQGTEAFF. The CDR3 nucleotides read TGTGCCAGCAGCGTAGTGGCAGGGCAAGGCACTGAAGCTTTCTTT.

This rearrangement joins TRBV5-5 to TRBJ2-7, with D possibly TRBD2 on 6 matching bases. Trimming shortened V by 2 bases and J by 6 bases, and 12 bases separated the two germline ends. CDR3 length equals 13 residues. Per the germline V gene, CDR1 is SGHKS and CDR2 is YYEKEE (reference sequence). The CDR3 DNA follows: TGTGCCAGCAGCTTAGGAGGGGCTGGCGAGCAGTACTTC. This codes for CASSLGGAGEQYF. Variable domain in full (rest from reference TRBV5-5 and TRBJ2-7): DAGVTQSPTHLIKTRGQQVTLRCSPISGHKSVSWYQQVLGQGPQFIFQYYEKEERGRGNFPDRFSARQFPNYSSELNVNALLLGDSALYLCASSLGGAGEQYFGPGTRLTVT.

The CDR3 DNA is TGTGCCATCAGTGAACAGAGGGGACAGGGTAAGGGCTACACCTTC. Protein: CAISEQRGQGKGYTF. The chain combines TRBV10-3 with TRBJ1-2; TRBD1 matches at 9 bases. V lost 3 bases and J lost 8; bases outside the gene matches: 10. This CDR3 comprises 15 residues. From germline, CDR1 is ENHRY and CDR2 SYGVKD.

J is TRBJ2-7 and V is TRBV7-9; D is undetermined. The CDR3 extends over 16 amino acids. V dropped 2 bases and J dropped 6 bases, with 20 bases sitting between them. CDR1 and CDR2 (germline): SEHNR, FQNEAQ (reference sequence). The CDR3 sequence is CASSLRYYEQYPEQYV. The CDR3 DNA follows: TGTGCCAGCAGCTTAAGGTACTACGAGCAGTACCCCGAGCAGTACGTC.